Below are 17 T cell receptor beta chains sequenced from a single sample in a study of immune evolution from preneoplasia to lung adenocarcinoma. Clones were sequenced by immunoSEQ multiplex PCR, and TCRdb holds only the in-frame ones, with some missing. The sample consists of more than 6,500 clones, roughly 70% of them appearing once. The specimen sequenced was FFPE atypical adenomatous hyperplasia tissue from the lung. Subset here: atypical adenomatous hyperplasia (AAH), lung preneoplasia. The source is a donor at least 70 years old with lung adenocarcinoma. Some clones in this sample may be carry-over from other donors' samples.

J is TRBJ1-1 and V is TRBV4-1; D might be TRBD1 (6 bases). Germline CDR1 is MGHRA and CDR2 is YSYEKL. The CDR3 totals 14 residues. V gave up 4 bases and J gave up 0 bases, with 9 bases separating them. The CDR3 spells CASSRPGVNTEAFF. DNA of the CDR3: TGCGCCAGCAGCCGCCCAGGGGTGAACACTGAAGCTTTCTTT.

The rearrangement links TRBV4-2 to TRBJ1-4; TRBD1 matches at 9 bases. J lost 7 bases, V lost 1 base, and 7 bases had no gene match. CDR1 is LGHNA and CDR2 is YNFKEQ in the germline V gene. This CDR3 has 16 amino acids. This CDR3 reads CASSQGGGQGSEKLFF. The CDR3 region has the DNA TGTGCCAGCAGCCAAGGAGGGGGACAGGGTAGTGAAAAACTGTTTTTT.

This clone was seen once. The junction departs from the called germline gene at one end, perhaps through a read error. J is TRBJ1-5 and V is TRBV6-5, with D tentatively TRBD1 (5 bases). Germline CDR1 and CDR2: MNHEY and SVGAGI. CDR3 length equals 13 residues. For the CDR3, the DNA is TGTGCCAGCAAAGGACAAGAGGGTCAGTCCCAGCATTTT. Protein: CASKGQEGQSQHF.

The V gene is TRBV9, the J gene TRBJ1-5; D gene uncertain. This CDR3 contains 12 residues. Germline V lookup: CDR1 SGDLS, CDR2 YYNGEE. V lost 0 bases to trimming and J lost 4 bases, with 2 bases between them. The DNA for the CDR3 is TGTGCCAGCAGCGTAGGGAATCAGCCCCAGCATTTT. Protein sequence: CASSVGNQPQHF.

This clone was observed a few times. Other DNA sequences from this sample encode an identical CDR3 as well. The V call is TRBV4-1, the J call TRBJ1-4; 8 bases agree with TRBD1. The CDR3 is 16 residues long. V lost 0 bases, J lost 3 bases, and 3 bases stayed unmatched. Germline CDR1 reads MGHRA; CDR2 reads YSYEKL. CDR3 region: CASSQDGRGPNEKLFF. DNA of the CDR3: TGCGCCAGCAGCCAAGACGGCAGGGGGCCTAATGAAAAACTGTTTTTT.

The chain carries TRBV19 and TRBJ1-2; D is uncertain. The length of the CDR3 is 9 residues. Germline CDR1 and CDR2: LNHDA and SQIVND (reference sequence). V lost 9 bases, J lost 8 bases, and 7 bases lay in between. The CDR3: CASIHGYTF. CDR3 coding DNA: TGTGCCAGCATCCACGGCTACACCTTC.

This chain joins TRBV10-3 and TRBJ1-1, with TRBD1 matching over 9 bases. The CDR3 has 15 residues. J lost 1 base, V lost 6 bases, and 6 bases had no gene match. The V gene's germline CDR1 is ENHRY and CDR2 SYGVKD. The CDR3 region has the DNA TGTGCCATCAGCACCCCGGGACAGGGGAACACTGAAGCTTTCTTT. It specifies CAISTPGQGNTEAFF.

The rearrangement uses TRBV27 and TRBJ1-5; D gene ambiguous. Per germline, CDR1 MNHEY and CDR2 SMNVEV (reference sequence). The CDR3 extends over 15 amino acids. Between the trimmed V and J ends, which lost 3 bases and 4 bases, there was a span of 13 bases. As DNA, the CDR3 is TGTGCCAGCAGTTTGAAGGCCTCCATAAATCAGCCCCAGCATTTT. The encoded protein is CASSLKASINQPQHF.

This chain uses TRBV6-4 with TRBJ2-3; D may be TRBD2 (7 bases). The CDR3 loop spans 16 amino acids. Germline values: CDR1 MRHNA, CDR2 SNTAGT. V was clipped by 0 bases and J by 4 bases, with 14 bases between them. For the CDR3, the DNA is TGTGCCAGCAGTGACTCGAGCAGGGGAGGGTCAGATACGCAGTATTTT. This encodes CASSDSSRGGSDTQYF.

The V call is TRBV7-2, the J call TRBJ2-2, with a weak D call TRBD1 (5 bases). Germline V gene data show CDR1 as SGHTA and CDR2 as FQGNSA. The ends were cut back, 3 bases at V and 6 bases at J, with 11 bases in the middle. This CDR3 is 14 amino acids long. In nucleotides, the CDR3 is TGTGCCAGCAGCTTCTCGCAGGGTGCCGGGGAGCTGTTTTTT. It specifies CASSFSQGAGELFF.

CDR3 in DNA: TGCGCCAGCAGCTTGGAGGGGGCCTACGAGCAGTACTTC. It yields the protein CASSLEGAYEQYF. The chain carries TRBV5-1 and TRBJ2-7; possibly TRBD1 for D (6 bases). The CDR3 totals 13 residues. Germline V gene data show CDR1 as SGHRS and CDR2 as YFSETQ. Trimming removed 0 bases at V and 2 bases at J, with 6 bases between. Full variable domain (outside the CDR3, taken from reference TRBV5-1 and TRBJ2-7): KAGVTQTPRYLIKTRGQQVTLSCSPISGHRSVSWYQQTPGQGLQFLFEYFSETQRNKGNFPGRFSGRQFSNSRSEMNVSTLELGDSALYLCASSLEGAYEQYFGPGTRLTVT.

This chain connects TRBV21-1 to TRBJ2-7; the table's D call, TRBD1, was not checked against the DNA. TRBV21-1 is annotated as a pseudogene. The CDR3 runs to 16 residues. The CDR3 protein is CASSKGWQASAYEQYF. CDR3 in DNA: TGTGCCAGCAGCAAAGGGTGGCAGGCTTCGGCCTACGAGCAGTACTTC.

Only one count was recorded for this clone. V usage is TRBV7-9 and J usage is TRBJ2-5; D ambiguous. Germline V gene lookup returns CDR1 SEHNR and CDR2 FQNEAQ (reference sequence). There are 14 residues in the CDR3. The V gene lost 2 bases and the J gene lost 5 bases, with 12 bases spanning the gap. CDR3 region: CASSLSLGFETQYF. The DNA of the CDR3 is TGTGCCAGCAGCTTATCCCTCGGGTTTGAGACCCAGTACTTC.

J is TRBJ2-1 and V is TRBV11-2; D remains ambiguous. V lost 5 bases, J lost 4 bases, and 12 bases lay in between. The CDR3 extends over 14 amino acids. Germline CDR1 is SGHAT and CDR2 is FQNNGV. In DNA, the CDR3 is TGTGCCAGCAGCACAGAAAGGTTATACAATGAGCAGTTCTTC. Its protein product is CASSTERLYNEQFF.

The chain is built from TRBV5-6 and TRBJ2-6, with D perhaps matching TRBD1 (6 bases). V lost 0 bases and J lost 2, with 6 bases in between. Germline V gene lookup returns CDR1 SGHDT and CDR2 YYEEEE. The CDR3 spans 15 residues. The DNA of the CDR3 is TGTGCCAGCAGCTTGGGGGGGCCTGGGGCCAACGTCCTGACTTTC. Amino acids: CASSLGGPGANVLTF.

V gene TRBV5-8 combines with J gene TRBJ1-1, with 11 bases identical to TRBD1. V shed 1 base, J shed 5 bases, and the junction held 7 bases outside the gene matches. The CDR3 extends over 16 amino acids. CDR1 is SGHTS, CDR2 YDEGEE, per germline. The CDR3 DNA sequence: TGTGCCAGCAGCTTGTTGGGACAGGGGGTTATGACTGAAGCTTTCTTT. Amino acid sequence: CASSLLGQGVMTEAFF.

CDR3 region: CASSPMGQGNEKLFF. CDR3 nucleotide sequence: TGTGCCAGCTCACCCATGGGACAGGGTAATGAAAAACTGTTTTTT. V and J are TRBV18 and TRBJ1-4; TRBD1 agrees at 9 bases. Germline assignment: CDR1 KGHSH and CDR2 LQKENI. With V trimmed by 3 bases and J by 4 bases, 3 bases remained unmatched. There are 15 residues in the CDR3.